This T cell receptor (beta chain) is drawn from a study of blood T cell repertoires in COVID-19. Overall study: Material from acute and convalescent COVID-19 was sourced from the United States, Italy and Spain. In each case, the material was cDNA or gDNA derived from T cells, B-cell-depleted T cells, or PBMCs.

In the source study's methods: Cell counts per sample came from amplifying reference gene primers. Produced via immunoSEQ multiplex PCR; TCRdb's table is partial and in-frame only. That table is the source of V, J and clone size, and D and trimming were worked out from the DNA. The table includes 180,000 or so clones, 85% detected once. CDR3 size: 13 residues. V lost 6 bases and J 6 bases, leaving 12 bases between the germline ends. CDR1 and CDR2 from the germline V gene are SGHAT and FQNNGV. This receptor was identified in a woman aged 60-75 years with acute or convalescent COVID-19. V gene TRBV11-2 combines with J gene TRBJ1-5; TRBD1 might be the D (5 bases). Specimen: peripheral blood. CDR3 in amino acids: CASSSGISQPQHF. As DNA, the CDR3 is TGTGCCAGCAGTTCAGGGATTTCTCAGCCCCAGCATTTT. The full variable domain, its missing parts supplied by reference TRBV11-2 and TRBJ1-5, is EAGVAQSPRYKIIEKRQSVAFWCNPISGHATLYWYQQILGQGPKLLIQFQNNGVVDDSQLPKDRFSAERLKGVDSTLKIQPAKLEDSAVYLCASSSGISQPQHFGDGTRLSIL.